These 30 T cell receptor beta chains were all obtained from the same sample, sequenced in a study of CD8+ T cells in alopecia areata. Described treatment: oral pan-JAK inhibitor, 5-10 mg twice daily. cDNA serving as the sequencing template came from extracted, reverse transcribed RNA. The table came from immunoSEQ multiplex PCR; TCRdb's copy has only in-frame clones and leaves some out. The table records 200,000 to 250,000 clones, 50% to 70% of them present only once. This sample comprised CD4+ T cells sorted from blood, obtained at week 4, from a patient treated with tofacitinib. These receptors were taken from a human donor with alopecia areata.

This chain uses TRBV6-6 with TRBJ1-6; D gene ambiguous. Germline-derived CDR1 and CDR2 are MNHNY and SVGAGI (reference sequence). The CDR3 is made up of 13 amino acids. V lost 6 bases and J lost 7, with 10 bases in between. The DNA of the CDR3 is TGTGCCAGCAGCCGGGGTCCCAATTCACCCCTCCACTTT. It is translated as CASSRGPNSPLHF.

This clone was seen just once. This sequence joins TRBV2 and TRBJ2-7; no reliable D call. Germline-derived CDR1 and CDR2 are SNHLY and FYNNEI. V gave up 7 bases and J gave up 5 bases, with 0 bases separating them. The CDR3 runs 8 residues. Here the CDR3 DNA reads TGTGCCAGCAACGAGCAGTACTTC. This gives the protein CASNEQYF.

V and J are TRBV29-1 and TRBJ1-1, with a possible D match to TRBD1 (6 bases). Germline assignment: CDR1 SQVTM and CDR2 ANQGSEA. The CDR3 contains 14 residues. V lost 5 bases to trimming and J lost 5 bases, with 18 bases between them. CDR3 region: CSVLNRVADTEAFF. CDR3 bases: TGCAGCGTTCTCAACAGGGTTGCGGATACTGAAGCTTTCTTT.

The CDR3 nucleotides read TGTGCCTGGAATACTGGAGCTTTGAACTATGGCTACACCTTC. Residues: CAWNTGALNYGYTF. The V gene is TRBV30, the J gene TRBJ1-2; D remains unclear. CDR1 GTSNPN and CDR2 SVGIG come from the germline V gene (reference sequence). V lost 4 bases and J 2 bases, leaving 14 bases between the germline ends. CDR3 size: 14 residues.

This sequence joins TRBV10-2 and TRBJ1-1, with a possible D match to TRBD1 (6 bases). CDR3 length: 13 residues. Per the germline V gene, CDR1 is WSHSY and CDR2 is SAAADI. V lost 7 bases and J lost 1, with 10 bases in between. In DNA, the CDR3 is TGCGCCAGCAATTACAGGGAGAACACTGAAGCTTTCTTT. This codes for CASNYRENTEAFF.

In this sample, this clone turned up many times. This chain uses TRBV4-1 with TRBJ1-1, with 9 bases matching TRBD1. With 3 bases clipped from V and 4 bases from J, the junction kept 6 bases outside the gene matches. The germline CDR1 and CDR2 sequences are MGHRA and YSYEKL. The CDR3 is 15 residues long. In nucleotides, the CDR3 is TGCGCCAGCAGCCAGACGACAGGGGGAATCACTGAAGCTTTCTTT. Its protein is CASSQTTGGITEAFF.

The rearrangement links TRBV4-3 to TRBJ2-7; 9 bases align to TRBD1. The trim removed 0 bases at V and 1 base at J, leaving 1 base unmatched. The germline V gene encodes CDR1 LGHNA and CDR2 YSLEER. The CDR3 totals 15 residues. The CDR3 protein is CASSQEGTGSYEQYF. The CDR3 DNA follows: TGCGCCAGCAGCCAAGAAGGGACAGGGTCCTACGAGCAGTACTTC.

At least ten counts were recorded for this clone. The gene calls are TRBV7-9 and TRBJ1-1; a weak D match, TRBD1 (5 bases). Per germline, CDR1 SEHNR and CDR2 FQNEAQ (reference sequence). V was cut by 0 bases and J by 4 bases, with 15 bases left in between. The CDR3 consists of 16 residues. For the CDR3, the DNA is TGTGCCAGCAGCTTAGCGCGGAGCGCAGGGAGCACTGAAGCTTTCTTT. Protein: CASSLARSAGSTEAFF.

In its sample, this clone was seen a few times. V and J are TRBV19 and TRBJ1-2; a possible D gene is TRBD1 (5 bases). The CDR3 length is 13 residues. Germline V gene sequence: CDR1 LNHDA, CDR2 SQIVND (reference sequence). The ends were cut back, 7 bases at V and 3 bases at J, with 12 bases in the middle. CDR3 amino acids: CASKTGTDYGYTF. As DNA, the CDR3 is TGTGCCAGTAAGACCGGGACGGACTATGGCTACACCTTC. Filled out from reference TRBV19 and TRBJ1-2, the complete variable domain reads DGGITQSPKYLFRKEGQNVTLSCEQNLNHDAMYWYRQDPGQGLRLIYYSQIVNDFQKGDIAEGYSVSREKKESFPLTVTSAQKNPTAFYLCASKTGTDYGYTFGSGTRLTVV.

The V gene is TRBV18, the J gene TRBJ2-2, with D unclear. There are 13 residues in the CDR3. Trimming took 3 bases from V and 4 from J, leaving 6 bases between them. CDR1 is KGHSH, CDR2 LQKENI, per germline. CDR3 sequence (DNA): TGTGCCAGCTCACCTGTGGTCACCGGGGAGCTGTTTTTT. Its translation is CASSPVVTGELFF.

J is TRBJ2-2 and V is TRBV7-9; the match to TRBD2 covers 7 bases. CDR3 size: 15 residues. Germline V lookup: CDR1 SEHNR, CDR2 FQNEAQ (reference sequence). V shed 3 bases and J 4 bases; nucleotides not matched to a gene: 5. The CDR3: CASSFPLAVTGELFF. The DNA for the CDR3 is TGTGCCAGCAGCTTCCCTCTAGCGGTCACCGGGGAGCTGTTTTTT.

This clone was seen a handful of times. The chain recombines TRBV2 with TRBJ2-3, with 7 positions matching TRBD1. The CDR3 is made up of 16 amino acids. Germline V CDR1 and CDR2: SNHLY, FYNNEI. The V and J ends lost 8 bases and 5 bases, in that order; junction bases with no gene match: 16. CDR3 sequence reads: CASSGQGVIQRDTQYF. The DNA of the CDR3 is TGTGCCAGCTCGGGCCAGGGGGTAATACAAAGAGATACGCAGTATTTT. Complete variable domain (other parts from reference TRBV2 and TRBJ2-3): EPEVTQTPSHQVTQMGQEVILRCVPISNHLYFYWYRQILGQKVEFLVSFYNNEISEKSEIFDDQFSVERPDGSNFTLKIRSTKLEDSAMYFCASSGQGVIQRDTQYFGPGTRLTVL.

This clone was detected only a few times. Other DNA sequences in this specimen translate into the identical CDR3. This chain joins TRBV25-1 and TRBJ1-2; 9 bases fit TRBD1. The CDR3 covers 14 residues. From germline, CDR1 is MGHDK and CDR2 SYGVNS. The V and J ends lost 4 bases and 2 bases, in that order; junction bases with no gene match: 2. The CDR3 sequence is CASSGQGGNYGYTF. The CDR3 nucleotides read TGTGCCAGCAGTGGACAGGGGGGGAACTATGGCTACACCTTC.

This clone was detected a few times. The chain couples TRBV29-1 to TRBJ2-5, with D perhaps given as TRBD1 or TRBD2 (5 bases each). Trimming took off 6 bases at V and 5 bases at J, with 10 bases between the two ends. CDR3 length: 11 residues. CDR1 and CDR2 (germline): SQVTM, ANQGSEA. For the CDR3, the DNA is TGCAGCGTGCCTTGGGGGGAGACCCAGTACTTC. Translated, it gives CSVPWGETQYF.

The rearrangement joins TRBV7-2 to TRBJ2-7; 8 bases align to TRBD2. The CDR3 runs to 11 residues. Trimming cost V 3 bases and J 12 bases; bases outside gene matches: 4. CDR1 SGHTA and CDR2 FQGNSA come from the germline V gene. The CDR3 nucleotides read TGTGCCAGCAGCTTTAGCGGGGAGAGGTACTTC. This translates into CASSFSGERYF.

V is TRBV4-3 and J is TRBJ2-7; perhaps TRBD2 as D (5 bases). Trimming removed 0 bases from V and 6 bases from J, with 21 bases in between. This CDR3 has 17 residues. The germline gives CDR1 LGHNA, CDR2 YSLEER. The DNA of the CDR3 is TGCGCCAGCAGCCAAGACGGTTTCGCTAGCCTCGAATCCGAGCAGTACTTC. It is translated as CASSQDGFASLESEQYF.

The CDR3 loop is CASNGPGRLAQPQHF. The DNA for the CDR3 is TGTGCCAGTAATGGTCCGGGAAGGTTGGCTCAGCCCCAGCATTTT. The rearrangement links TRBV19 to TRBJ1-5; D gene uncertain. The CDR3 contains 15 residues. The V end was cut by 7 bases, the J end by 6 bases, with 19 bases between. The germline V gene has CDR1 LNHDA and CDR2 SQIVND (reference sequence).

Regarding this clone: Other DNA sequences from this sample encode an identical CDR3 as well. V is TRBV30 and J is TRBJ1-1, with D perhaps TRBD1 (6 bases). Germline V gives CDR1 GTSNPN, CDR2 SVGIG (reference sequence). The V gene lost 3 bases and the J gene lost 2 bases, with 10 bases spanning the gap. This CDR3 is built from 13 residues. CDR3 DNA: TGTGCCTGGAGGGAGACAGGTAACACTGAAGCTTTCTTT. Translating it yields CAWRETGNTEAFF.

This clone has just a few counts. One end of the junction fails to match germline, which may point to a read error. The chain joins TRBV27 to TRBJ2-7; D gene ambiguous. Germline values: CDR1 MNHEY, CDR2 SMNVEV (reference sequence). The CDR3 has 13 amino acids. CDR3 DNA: TGTGCCAGCAGTATATCCCCCCGGTACGAGCAGTACTTC. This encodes CASSISPRYEQYF.

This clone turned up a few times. The CDR3 DNA reads as TGCGCCAGCAGCCTCGGACAGGGGACCAATCAGCCCCAGCATTTT. Its protein product is CASSLGQGTNQPQHF. The chain links TRBV4-1 to TRBJ1-5; 9 bases are a match to TRBD1. CDR3 length: 15 residues. V lost 4 bases, J lost 3 bases, and 4 bases stayed unmatched. Germline-derived CDR1 and CDR2 are MGHRA and YSYEKL.

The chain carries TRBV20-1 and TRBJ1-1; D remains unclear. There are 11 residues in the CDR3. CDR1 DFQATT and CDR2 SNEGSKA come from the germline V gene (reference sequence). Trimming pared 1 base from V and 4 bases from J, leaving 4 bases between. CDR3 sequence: CSARGPTEAFF. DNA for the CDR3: TGCAGTGCTAGAGGGCCCACTGAAGCTTTCTTT.

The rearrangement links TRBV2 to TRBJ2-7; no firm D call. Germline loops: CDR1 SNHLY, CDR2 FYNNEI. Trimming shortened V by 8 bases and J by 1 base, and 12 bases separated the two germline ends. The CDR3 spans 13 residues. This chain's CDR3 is CASGPNLSYEQYF. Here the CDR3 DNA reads TGTGCCAGCGGGCCCAACCTTTCCTACGAGCAGTACTTC.

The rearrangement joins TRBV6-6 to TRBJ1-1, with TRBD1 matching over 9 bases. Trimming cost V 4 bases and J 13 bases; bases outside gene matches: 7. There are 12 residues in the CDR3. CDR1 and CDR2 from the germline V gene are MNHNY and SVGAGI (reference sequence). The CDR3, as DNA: TGTGCCAGCAGTTTACGGACAGGGGAGGATTTCTTT. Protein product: CASSLRTGEDFF.

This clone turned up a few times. DNA of the CDR3: TGCGCCAGCAGCCGCGCTCAAAGCCGGACTGGGGCTGAAAAACTGTTTTTT. This codes for CASSRAQSRTGAEKLFF. This chain joins TRBV4-3 and TRBJ1-4, with D maybe TRBD1 (5 bases). Deletions cut 4 bases from V and 7 bases from J, with 22 bases between. The CDR3 spans 17 residues. Germline CDR1 LGHNA, CDR2 YSLEER.

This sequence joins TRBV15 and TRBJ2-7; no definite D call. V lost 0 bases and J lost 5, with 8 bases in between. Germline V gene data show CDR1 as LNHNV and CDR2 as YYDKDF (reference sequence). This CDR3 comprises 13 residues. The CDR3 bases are TGTGCCACCAGCAGAGACAGGCTCCACGAGCAGTACTTC. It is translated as CATSRDRLHEQYF.

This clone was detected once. CDR3 nucleotides: TGCGCCAGCAGCCAAGACGAACGGACAGTCTATGGCTACACCTTC. Translating it yields CASSQDERTVYGYTF. J is TRBJ1-2 and V is TRBV4-1; possible D gene TRBD1, 6 bases. Germline lookup yields CDR1 MGHRA and CDR2 YSYEKL. The CDR3 is 15 amino acids. The germline V and J ends were trimmed by 0 bases and 4 bases, with 12 bases remaining between them.

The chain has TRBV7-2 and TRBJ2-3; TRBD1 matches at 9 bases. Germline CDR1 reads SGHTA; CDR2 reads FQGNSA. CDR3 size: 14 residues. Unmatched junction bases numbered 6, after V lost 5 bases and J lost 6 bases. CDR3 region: CASSLQGARDTQYF. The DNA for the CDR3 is TGTGCCAGCAGCCTACAGGGGGCGAGGGATACGCAGTATTTT.

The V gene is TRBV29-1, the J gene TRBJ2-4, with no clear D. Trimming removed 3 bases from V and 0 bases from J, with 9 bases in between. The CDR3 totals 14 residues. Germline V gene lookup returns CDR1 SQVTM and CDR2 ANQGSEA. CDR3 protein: CSVEMRLAKNIQYF. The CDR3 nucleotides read TGCAGCGTTGAGATGCGGCTAGCCAAAAACATTCAGTACTTC. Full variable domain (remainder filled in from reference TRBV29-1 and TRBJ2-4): SAVISQKPSRDICQRGTSLTIQCQVDSQVTMMFWYRQQPGQSLTLIATANQGSEATYESGFVIDKFPISRPNLTFSTLTVSNMSPEDSSIYLCSVEMRLAKNIQYFGAGTRLSVL.

CDR3 in amino acids: CASSDSNRDGLYNEQFF. CDR3 nucleotides: TGTGCCAGCAGTGACTCGAACCGGGACGGACTTTACAATGAGCAGTTCTTC. V is TRBV25-1 and J is TRBJ2-1; the D call may be TRBD1 or TRBD2 (5 bases each). The CDR3 sequence is 17 residues long. CDR1 and CDR2 from the germline V gene are MGHDK and SYGVNS. The V gene lost 3 bases and the J gene lost 4 bases, with 19 bases spanning the gap.

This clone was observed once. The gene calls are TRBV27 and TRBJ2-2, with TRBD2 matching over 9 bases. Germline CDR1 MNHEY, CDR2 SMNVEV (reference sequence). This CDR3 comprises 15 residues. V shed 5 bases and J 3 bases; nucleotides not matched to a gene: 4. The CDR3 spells CASSLGTSYTGELFF. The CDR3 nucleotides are TGTGCCAGCAGTCTAGGGACTAGCTACACCGGGGAGCTGTTTTTT.